This T cell receptor beta chain emerged from a study of cytomegalovirus exposure and HLA in healthy donors. General study findings and limits: Later analysis reportedly placed an Asian-associated ancestry cluster below the roughly 700-donor mean in N-insertions.

V was shortened by 4 bases and J by 8 bases, with 11 bases between the two germline ends. This CDR3 has 12 amino acids. Germline assignment: CDR1 MGHDK and CDR2 SYGVNS. Primers for the PCR totalled 60 Vbeta and 13 Jbeta. Method: immunoSEQ multiplex PCR; TCRdb's copy keeps in-frame clones and lacks some. This sample has 90,000 to 120,000 clones, with less than 85% found just once. Turning to this clone: Its antigen remains unknown.

The TCR comes from a woman younger than 30 in good health and CMV-seropositive. Sequences were obtained from PBMCs. The chain links TRBV25-1 to TRBJ1-2; D remains ambiguous. The CDR3 nucleotides are TGTGCCAGCAGTGTAAATACCCGGGGCTACACCTTC. It translates to CASSVNTRGYTF.